This TCR beta chain was retrieved from a study of CD8+ T cells in alopecia areata. This CDR3 has 13 amino acids. Germline assignment: CDR1 MGHRA and CDR2 YSYEKL. Trimming pared 1 base from V and 5 bases from J, leaving 8 bases between. Extracted RNA was reverse transcribed, and the resulting cDNA served as sequencing template. Using immunoSEQ multiplex PCR, the repertoire was profiled, and TCRdb retains in-frame clones only, with some absent. Of 65,000 to 95,000 clones listed, approximately 50% are singletons. CD4+ and CD8+ T cells were sorted from PBMCs stained for CD3, CD4 and CD8. Specimen: NKG2D-high CD8+ T cells sorted from blood. This receptor was identified in a human donor with alopecia areata. The genes are TRBV4-1 and TRBJ2-5; D not resolved. As DNA, the CDR3 is TGCGCCAGCAGCCAAGCCGCCGGGGAGACCCAGTACTTC. Translating gives CASSQAAGETQYF.